This is a list of T cell receptor beta chains from one sample in a study of post-analysis software for immune sequencing data. Using its own MiXCR run on the PCR reads, TCRdb lists one record per CDR3 protein. This sample has about half a million distinct CDR3 sequences, with nearly 45% found just once. Sequencing was performed on blood. The receptors were sampled from a girl between 5 and 17 years old with multiple sclerosis. The CDR3 runs from the conserved cysteine through the conserved F or W. A D gene is named only where the DNA matches it firmly. Expanded clones are given a class, and other clones once, few, many or no size at all.

abundance	d_gene	j_gene	len	v_gene	CDR3nt	CDR3aa
NA	NA	TRBJ1-1	13	TRBV10-3	TGTGCCATCAGCGGACAGAGGGGTGATGAAGCTTTCTTT	CAISGQRGDEAFF
NA	NA	TRBJ2-3	13	TRBV7-9	TGTGCCAGCACGCCTCAAGGTACAGATACGCAGTATTTT	CASTPQGTDTQYF
NA	NA	TRBJ2-2	15	TRBV4-1	TGCGCCAGCAGCCAAGAAGGGCGGCCTACCGGGGAGCTGTTTTTT	CASSQEGRPTGELFF
NA	NA	TRBJ2-7	16	TRBV27	TGTGCCAGCAGTTTCAATGGTGGTCTTAGTCCCTACGAGCAGTACTTC	CASSFNGGLSPYEQYF
few	NA	TRBJ2-1	13	TRBV6-5	TGTGCCAGCCGGGGGCGACTCCACAATGAGCAGTTCTTC	CASRGRLHNEQFF
NA	TRBD2	TRBJ2-7	18	TRBV20-1	TGCAGTGGGGGAAAGCACGGTCTAGCGGGTGACCTCTCCTACGAGCAGTACTTC	CSGGKHGLAGDLSYEQYF
NA	NA	TRBJ2-1	15	TRBV7-2	TGTGCCAGCAGCTTAGACGGCAGCTTTTATGACGAGCAGTTCTTC	CASSLDGSFYDEQFF
few	NA	TRBJ1-1	14	TRBV19	TGTGCCAGTAGTATAGTTGTGGGGTACACTGAAGCTTTCTTT	CASSIVVGYTEAFF
NA	TRBD2	TRBJ2-7	16	TRBV28	TGTGCCAGCAGAGGTACCGGGACTAGCGGCTCCTACGAGCAGTACTTC	CASRGTGTSGSYEQYF
NA	TRBD2	TRBJ2-1	13	TRBV29-1	TGCAGCGTTGCGTGGCTAGCGGACAATGAGCGGTTCTTC	CSVAWLADNERFF
NA	NA	TRBJ2-1	13	TRBV28	TGTGCCAGCAGTTTAGGTGCCGCGAATGAGCAGTTCTTC	CASSLGAANEQFF
NA	NA	TRBJ1-2	15	TRBV20-1	TGCAGTGCTAGAGATCAACGGGGTGTGTACTATGGCTGCACCTTC	CSARDQRGVYYGCTF
NA	NA	TRBJ2-7	13	TRBV4-2	TGTGCCAGCAGCCAAGATGGGGCTCGCGAGCAGTACTTC	CASSQDGAREQYF
NA	NA	TRBJ2-1	18	TRBV4-1	TGCGCCAGCAGCCAAGATCCTGGCGGGCAGCAGACTACAGATGAGCAGTTCTTC	CASSQDPGGQQTTDEQFF
NA	TRBD1	TRBJ1-1	15	TRBV7-9	TGTGCCAGCAGCTTTCAGGGGGTTGGCGTCACTGAAGCTTTCTTT	CASSFQGVGVTEAFF
NA	NA	TRBJ2-3	13	TRBV18	TGTGCCAGCTCACCCCGGGACAACCCTACGCAGTATTTT	CASSPRDNPTQYF
few	TRBD2	TRBJ2-3	17	TRBV7-2	TGTGCCAGCAGCTTAGTGAGCAGCGGGGCTAGCACAGATACGCAGTATTTT	CASSLVSSGASTDTQYF
NA	TRBD2	TRBJ2-3	17	TRBV4-1	TGCGCCAGCAGCCAGGACCCTACTAGCGGGAGGTCGGATACGCAGTATTTT	CASSQDPTSGRSDTQYF
NA	NA	TRBJ1-1	15	TRBV6-2/TRBV6-3	TGTGCCAGCAGCCGACCCGGACGGGTGAACACTGAAGCTTTCTTT	CASSRPGRVNTEAFF
few	NA	TRBJ1-1	13	TRBV29-1	TGCAGCGTTCATTCGATGGCTAACACTGAAGCTTTCTTT	CSVHSMANTEAFF
many	NA	TRBJ2-6	14	TRBV29-1	TGCAGCGTTGAAGGGGGATCTGGGGCCAACGTCCTGACTTTC	CSVEGGSGANVLTF
NA	NA	TRBJ1-6	15	TRBV7-2	TGTGCCAGCCGGCAGGACGGGTCCTATAATTCACCCCTCCACTTT	CASRQDGSYNSPLHF
few	NA	TRBJ2-7	13	TRBV28	TGTGCCAGCACCCATATAACTACCTACGAGCAGTACTTC	CASTHITTYEQYF
NA	NA	TRBJ1-1	14	TRBV29-1	TGCAGCGTTGTCTCGGGGGGTAAGGGCGCTGAAGCTTTCTTT	CSVVSGGKGAEAFF
NA	TRBD1	TRBJ2-1	14	TRBV11-2	TGTGCCAGCATCCCGGGACAGGGGCATCAGACCCAGTTCTTC	CASIPGQGHQTQFF
NA	NA	TRBJ1-2	16	TRBV7-9	TGTGCCAGCAGCCCAGACATACAGGGAGGTCGGTATGGCTACACCTTC	CASSPDIQGGRYGYTF
NA	TRBD2	TRBJ2-5	20	TRBV11-2	TGTGCCAGCAGCCTCACCGGGACTAGCGGGAGGAGTCCAGAGAAAGAGACCCAGTACTTC	CASSLTGTSGRSPEKETQYF
NA	NA	TRBJ2-1	15	TRBV4-3	TGCGCCAGCAGCCAGCTCCTGACCGATTACAATGAGCAGTTCTTC	CASSQLLTDYNEQFF
few	NA	TRBJ2-1	15	TRBV25-1	TGTGCCAGCAGTGATTGGGACCGGGAGAGCAATGAGCAGTTCTTC	CASSDWDRESNEQFF
NA	TRBD2	TRBJ2-3	13	TRBV20-1	TGCAGTGTAGGACTAGCGGTGACAGATACGCAGTATTTT	CSVGLAVTDTQYF
NA	TRBD2	TRBJ2-3	15	TRBV20-1	TGCAGTGCTAGGGCCGGACTAGCGGGAGAGTCTACGCAGTATTTT	CSARAGLAGESTQYF
NA	NA	TRBJ2-3	14	TRBV5-1	TGCGCCAGCAGCGAGGCTCTAAGCACAGATACGCAGTATTTT	CASSEALSTDTQYF
few	TRBD1	TRBJ2-7	15	TRBV6-6	TGTGCCAGCAGTTACTCCGGGACAGGGTATCTCGAGCAGTACTTC	CASSYSGTGYLEQYF
NA	NA	TRBJ2-1	15	TRBV7-2	TGTGCCAGCAGCTTAGCCCTAGGATGGGGCGATGAGCAGTTCTTC	CASSLALGWGDEQFF
NA	NA	TRBJ2-3	12	TRBV20-1	TGCAGTGCCCACCAGAAGACGGATACGCAGTATTTT	CSAHQKTDTQYF
NA	NA	TRBJ1-2	13	TRBV12-3/TRBV12-4	TGTGCCAGCAGCTTCGCGGGAGGGGTAGGCTACACCTTC	CASSFAGGVGYTF
many	NA	TRBJ2-7	12	TRBV12-3/TRBV12-4	TGTGCCAGCAGCGCCACCACTCTGGAGCAGTACTTC	CASSATTLEQYF
few	TRBD2	TRBJ2-1	18	TRBV2	TGTGCCAGCAGTGTGGGACTAGCGGGAGAATCCCGCTACAATGAGCAGTTCTTC	CASSVGLAGESRYNEQFF
NA	NA	TRBJ2-5	14	TRBV7-8	TGTGCCAGCAGCCTCCGGGAGAGTTACAATGAGCAGTACTTC	CASSLRESYNEQYF
NA	TRBD1	TRBJ1-1	15	TRBV4-2	TGTGCCAGCAGCCAAGAGGGGACAGGGGGCACTGAAGCTTTCTTT	CASSQEGTGGTEAFF
few	TRBD2	TRBJ2-1	15	TRBV5-1	TGCGCCAGCAGGGTCCTAGCGGGAGGAATAGATGAGCGGTTCTTC	CASRVLAGGIDERFF
NA	NA	TRBJ1-1	13	TRBV29-1	TGCAGCGTCCCAGGGACCAGGAACACTGAAGCTTTCTTT	CSVPGTRNTEAFF
few	NA	TRBJ2-7	15	TRBV20-1	TGCAGTGCTAGAGCCCACGTCGGGCTGCCCTACGAGCAGTACTTC	CSARAHVGLPYEQYF
NA	NA	TRBJ1-2	14	TRBV6-1	TGTGCCAGCAGTGAAATCAGGGGTCCCTATGGCTACACCTTC	CASSEIRGPYGYTF
NA	NA	TRBJ1-6	16	TRBV20-1	TGCAGTGCTAGAATTCGGAGGTCCTCCTATAATTCACCCCTCCACTTT	CSARIRRSSYNSPLHF
medium-sized	TRBD1	TRBJ2-7	16	TRBV5-1	TGCGCCAGCAGCTTTTTCGAAGGGACAGGTACCTACGAGCAGTACTTC	CASSFFEGTGTYEQYF
NA	NA	TRBJ1-5	16	TRBV7-2	TGTGCCAGCAGCTTAATCGGAACGGATAGCAATCAGCCCCAGCATTTT	CASSLIGTDSNQPQHF